This is a list of T cell receptor beta chains from one sample in a study of T cells after yellow fever vaccination. TCRdb re-derived calls from the 5' RACE reads in MiXCR, one entry per CDR3 protein. The data hold 200,000 to 250,000 distinct CDR3 sequences, with approximately 3% observed a single time. The input for sequencing was CD4+ T cells sorted from PBMCs, taken 10 days after the yellow fever booster vaccination. Receptor source: a man aged 18 to 30 who received the YFV17D yellow fever vaccine. The CDR3 runs from the conserved cysteine through the conserved F or W. A D gene is named only where the DNA matches it firmly. Only part of the rows carry a size: once, few, many, or a class if the clone is expanded.

D gene	V gene	J gene	clone size	CDR3 DNA	CDR3 protein
.	TRBV12-3/TRBV12-4	TRBJ2-6	.	TGTGCGAGCAGTGCGACAGGAATGCGTGGGGGCAACGTCCTGACTTTC	CASSATGMRGGNVLTF
TRBD2	TRBV3-1	TRBJ2-1	many	TGTGCCAGCAGCCAATTTAGCGGGGGGGCCAGGGAGCAGTTCTTC	CASSQFSGGAREQFF
TRBD1	TRBV20-1	TRBJ1-4	many	TGCAGTGCTAGGGGACAGGGCGGTTCATCAGAAAAACTGTTTTTT	CSARGQGGSSEKLFF
.	TRBV4-1	TRBJ2-5	many	TGCGCCAGCAGCCAAGCCTTAGTTCGGGGACAAGAGACCCAGTACTTC	CASSQALVRGQETQYF
.	TRBV5-1	TRBJ2-3	.	TGCGCCAGCAGCGCCCGCGGAGATACGCAGTATTTT	CASSARGDTQYF
.	TRBV12-3/TRBV12-4	TRBJ1-5	many	TGTGCCAGCAGTTTAGAGAATCAGCCCCAGCATTTT	CASSLENQPQHF
.	TRBV12-5	TRBJ1-2	.	TGTGCTAGTGGTTCTCCCTGGGGACGCGCCTATGGCTACACCTTC	CASGSPWGRAYGYTF
.	TRBV12-3/TRBV12-4	TRBJ2-1	.	TGTGCCAGCAGAGGGGATCGTGTCGGTGAGCAGTTCTTC	CASRGDRVGEQFF
.	TRBV11-2	TRBJ2-1	.	TGTGCCAGCAGCTTAGGACAGACGAATACCTACAATGAGCAGTTCTTC	CASSLGQTNTYNEQFF
.	TRBV6-5	TRBJ2-3	many	TGTGCCAGCAAGCCAGCGTACACAGATACGCAGTATTTT	CASKPAYTDTQYF
.	TRBV15	TRBJ2-5	few	TGTGCCACCAGCAGAGATCCGGACAGTGGAGAGACCCAGTACTTC	CATSRDPDSGETQYF
.	TRBV25-1	TRBJ2-5	many	TGTGCCAGCAGAGACTCAAGCAGGGAGACCCAGTACTTC	CASRDSSRETQYF
.	TRBV15	TRBJ1-4	.	TGTGCCACCAGCAGAGGGGGGGGCGCCCAGGAAAAACTGTTTTTT	CATSRGGGAQEKLFF
.	TRBV10-3	TRBJ1-4	few	TGTGCCATCAGTGAGTCTAAGCAGGGAACTAATGAAAAACTGTTTTTT	CAISESKQGTNEKLFF
TRBD2	TRBV7-8	TRBJ2-2	many	TGTGCCAGCAGCCCGCGGACTAGCGGGGGCAGACTTCGGGGCGGGGAGCTGTTTTTT	CASSPRTSGGRLRGGELFF
.	TRBV20-1	TRBJ1-6	many	TGCAGTGCTAGAGATTACGTAGTCTATAATTCACCCCTCCACTTT	CSARDYVVYNSPLHF
.	TRBV12-3/TRBV12-4	TRBJ1-1	few	TGTGCCAGCAGTCTTTTCCAGGGTTGGACTGAAGCTTTCTTT	CASSLFQGWTEAFF